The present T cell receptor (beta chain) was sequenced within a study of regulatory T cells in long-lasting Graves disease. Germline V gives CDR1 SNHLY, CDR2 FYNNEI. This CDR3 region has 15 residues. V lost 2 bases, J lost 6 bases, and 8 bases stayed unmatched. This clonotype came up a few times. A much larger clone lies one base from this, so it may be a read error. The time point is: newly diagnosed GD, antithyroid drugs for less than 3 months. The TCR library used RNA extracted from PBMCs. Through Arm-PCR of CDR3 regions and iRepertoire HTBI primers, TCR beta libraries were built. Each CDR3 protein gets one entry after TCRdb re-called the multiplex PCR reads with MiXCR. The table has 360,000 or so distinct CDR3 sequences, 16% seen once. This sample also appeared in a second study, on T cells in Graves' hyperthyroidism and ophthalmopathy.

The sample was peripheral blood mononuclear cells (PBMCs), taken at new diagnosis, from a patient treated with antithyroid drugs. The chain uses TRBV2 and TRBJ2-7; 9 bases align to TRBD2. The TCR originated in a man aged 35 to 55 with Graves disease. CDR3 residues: CASSEMGGGAIEQYF. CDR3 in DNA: TGTGCCAGCAGTGAAATGGGCGGGGGGGCCATCGAGCAGTACTTC.